The rows below give T cell receptor beta chains drawn from one sample of a study of T-cell memory formation after mild COVID-19. MiXCR, run by TCRdb on the 5' RACE reads, gives a single entry per CDR3 protein. The repertoire consists of about 500,000 distinct CDR3 sequences, with roughly 21% occurring once and the leading ten covering under 15%. Sequenced sample: PBMCs or a T cell subset sorted from them (not recorded which). The receptors here all came from an adult woman who had mild COVID-19 (a few samples of this study predate the infection). Cell type and time point are not known. Both conserved end residues are part of each CDR3. D genes are given only for firm matches. Not all rows give a size; the values are once, few, many and, for expanded clones, a class.

size: few
J: TRBJ2-2
V: TRBV27
D: -
CDR3: CASSYDYTGELFF
DNA: TGTGCCAGCAGTTACGATTACACCGGGGAGCTGTTTTTT

size: few
J: TRBJ1-1
V: TRBV7-9
D: TRBD1
CDR3: CASSRTGSQMNTEAFF
DNA: TGTGCCAGCAGCCGGACAGGGTCTCAAATGAACACTGAAGCTTTCTTT

size: few
J: TRBJ1-2
V: TRBV7-2
D: -
CDR3: CASTSNYGYTF
DNA: TGTGCCAGCACGAGTAACTATGGCTACACCTTC

size: -
J: TRBJ1-1
V: TRBV20-1
D: -
CDR3: CSARRTRTESHSFF
DNA: TGCAGTGCTAGGAGGACAAGGACAGAAAGCCACTCTTTCTTT

size: -
J: TRBJ2-3
V: TRBV29-1
D: -
CDR3: CSIPGKGTDTQYF
DNA: TGCAGCATCCCAGGGAAGGGGACAGATACGCAGTATTTT

size: -
J: TRBJ2-5
V: TRBV4-1
D: TRBD1
CDR3: CASSPKQGAVGETQYF
DNA: TGCGCCAGCAGCCCGAAACAGGGGGCAGTCGGAGAGACCCAGTACTTC

size: few
J: TRBJ2-1
V: TRBV29-1
D: -
CDR3: CSVERRSPYNEQFF
DNA: TGCAGCGTAGAGCGACGGAGCCCATACAATGAGCAGTTCTTC

size: few
J: TRBJ1-4
V: TRBV6-1
D: TRBD1
CDR3: CASSNQGTGVEKLFF
DNA: TGTGCCAGCAGTAACCAGGGGACAGGGGTCGAAAAACTGTTTTTT

size: few
J: TRBJ2-7
V: TRBV11-2
D: -
CDR3: CASSPGKGRTYEQYF
DNA: TGTGCCAGCAGCCCCGGGAAGGGCAGAACCTACGAGCAGTACTTC

size: many
J: TRBJ2-3
V: TRBV27
D: -
CDR3: CASQRTDRASTDTQYF
DNA: TGTGCCAGCCAACGGACAGATCGGGCTAGCACAGATACGCAGTATTTT

size: -
J: TRBJ2-2
V: TRBV5-1
D: -
CDR3: CASVQGNTGELFF
DNA: TGCGCCAGCGTACAGGGGAACACCGGGGAGCTGTTTTTT

size: -
J: TRBJ2-7
V: TRBV4-1
D: TRBD2
CDR3: CASSQVAGGSYEQYF
DNA: TGCGCCAGCAGCCAAGTGGCGGGAGGGTCCTACGAGCAGTACTTC

size: few
J: TRBJ2-3
V: TRBV4-3
D: TRBD2
CDR3: CASSHGLAGVDTQYF
DNA: TGCGCCAGCAGCCATGGACTAGCGGGAGTAGATACGCAGTATTTT

size: few
J: TRBJ2-1
V: TRBV6-2/TRBV6-3
D: TRBD2
CDR3: CATLSGVAGTYNEQFF
DNA: TGTGCCACCTTGTCCGGGGTAGCGGGCACGTACAATGAGCAGTTCTTC

size: -
J: TRBJ2-5
V: TRBV6-6
D: TRBD2
CDR3: CASSHLVTALSGLVRETQYF
DNA: TGTGCCAGCAGTCACCTGGTCACTGCGCTCTCGGGACTAGTGAGAGAGACCCAGTACTTC

size: few
J: TRBJ2-1
V: TRBV19
D: -
CDR3: CASSIQASSYNEQFF
DNA: TGTGCCAGTAGTATACAGGCCAGCTCCTACAATGAGCAGTTCTTC

size: -
J: TRBJ1-3
V: TRBV3-1
D: -
CDR3: CASSQDQRLSVISGNTIYF
DNA: TGTGCCAGCAGCCAAGACCAACGTTTGTCAGTGATCTCTGGAAACACCATATATTTT

size: few
J: TRBJ1-1
V: TRBV12-3/TRBV12-4
D: -
CDR3: CASSQENLGTEAFF
DNA: TGTGCCAGCAGTCAAGAGAATTTAGGGACTGAAGCTTTCTTT

size: -
J: TRBJ1-1
V: TRBV18
D: TRBD1
CDR3: CASSQSGTGLTEAFF
DNA: TGTGCCAGCTCTCAATCCGGGACAGGGCTCACTGAAGCTTTCTTT

size: few
J: TRBJ2-6
V: TRBV2
D: -
CDR3: CASIADRLDGANVLTF
DNA: TGTGCCAGCATTGCAGACAGGTTGGATGGGGCCAACGTCCTGACTTTC

size: once
J: TRBJ1-4
V: TRBV2
D: TRBD1
CDR3: CASSGSLSGTGVLEKLFF
DNA: TGTGCCAGCAGTGGATCTCTCTCCGGGACAGGGGTTCTTGAAAAACTGTTTTTT

size: -
J: TRBJ2-5
V: TRBV7-9
D: TRBD1
CDR3: CASSLGQGLETQYF
DNA: TGTGCCAGCAGCTTAGGACAGGGGCTGGAGACCCAGTACTTC

size: -
J: TRBJ2-6
V: TRBV5-1
D: TRBD2
CDR3: CASSLGGSGTSGANVLTF
DNA: TGCGCCAGCAGCTTGGGGGGTAGCGGGACCTCTGGGGCCAACGTCCTGACTTTC

size: -
J: TRBJ1-1
V: TRBV5-1
D: -
CDR3: CASSLVGATPYEAFF
DNA: TGCGCCAGCAGCTTGGTTGGTGCGACACCCTATGAAGCTTTCTTT

size: few
J: TRBJ1-5
V: TRBV24-1
D: -
CDR3: CATSERNQPQHF
DNA: TGTGCCACCAGTGAGAGGAATCAGCCCCAGCATTTT

size: many
J: TRBJ2-3
V: TRBV18
D: TRBD1
CDR3: CASSPGTGTDTQYF
DNA: TGTGCCAGCTCACCCGGGACAGGGACAGATACGCAGTATTTT

size: -
J: TRBJ2-7
V: TRBV7-2
D: TRBD2
CDR3: CASSPSGGMEQYF
DNA: TGTGCCAGCAGCCCCTCGGGGGGGATGGAGCAGTACTTC

size: few
J: TRBJ2-2
V: TRBV12-3/TRBV12-4
D: -
CDR3: CASSYTVTLNTGELFF
DNA: TGTGCCAGCAGCTATACAGTGACCCTGAACACCGGGGAGCTGTTTTTT

size: few
J: TRBJ2-2
V: TRBV18
D: -
CDR3: CASSPNLGGTGELFF
DNA: TGTGCCAGCTCACCAAACCTAGGGGGCACCGGGGAGCTGTTTTTT

size: -
J: TRBJ1-5
V: TRBV6-1
D: -
CDR3: CASSARVVVNQPQHF
DNA: TGTGCCAGCAGTGCAAGGGTAGTGGTCAATCAGCCCCAGCATTTT

size: -
J: TRBJ1-1
V: TRBV18
D: -
CDR3: CASSPSLGNTEAFF
DNA: TGTGCCAGCTCACCATCCTTGGGGAACACTGAAGCTTTCTTT